This TCR beta chain was obtained from a study of shared clonotypes between healthy human individuals. Study background: Aged 18 to 49, the donors were a couple of women and three men.

The assay was immunoSEQ multiplex PCR, and TCRdb's table has in-frame clones only and misses some. The sample includes some 2.4 million clones, 80% to 95% seen only once; the top ten take 0.36%. Per the germline V gene, CDR1 is LNHDA and CDR2 is SQIVND (reference sequence). This CDR3 has 15 residues. The J segment lost 6 bases and the V segment lost 4 bases, leaving 5 bases of the junction unmatched. Overall study results and limits: Naive subsets usually exceeded memory subsets in estimated richness. Represented genetic and exposure-history diversity was restricted by having few donors.

Of note for this clone: The antigen remains unidentified.

Those who donated, Caucasian adults without exception, all lived in Nashville, Tennessee. This rearrangement joins TRBV19 to TRBJ1-5, with 11 bases aligning to TRBD1. The source of this sequence is a man aged 18 to 29 in good health. Some clones in this sample may be carry-over from other donors' samples. The sequenced sample consisted of naive CD4+ T cells from PBMCs. Subset specified: CD45RA+ positively selected. The CDR3 bases are TGTGCCAGTAGTACCTTCGGACAGGGGGCTCAGCCCCAGCATTTT. Translated: CASSTFGQGAQPQHF. The whole variable domain, remainder taken from reference TRBV19 and TRBJ1-5, is DGGITQSPKYLFRKEGQNVTLSCEQNLNHDAMYWYRQDPGQGLRLIYYSQIVNDFQKGDIAEGYSVSREKKESFPLTVTSAQKNPTAFYLCASSTFGQGAQPQHFGDGTRLSIL.